This is a list of T cell receptor beta chains from one sample in a study of tumor-infiltrating lymphocytes in primary liver carcinoma. Each CDR3 protein gets one entry after TCRdb re-called the multiplex PCR reads with MiXCR. The sample lists about 300,000 distinct CDR3 sequences, roughly two thirds occurring once. The sample comprised peripheral blood. All receptors derive from a man aged 35 to 55 with primary liver carcinoma and hepatitis B virus infection. Each CDR3 is given with its conserved first and last residue. D genes are given only for firm matches. For some rows the clone size is stated as once, few or many, or as a class when expanded; others skip it.

d_call	j_call	v_call	clone_size	cdr3_nt	cdr3_aa
.	TRBJ1-5	TRBV28	few	TGTGCCAGTAGACGGGGGTACAATCAGCCCCAGCATTTT	CASRRGYNQPQHF
TRBD2	TRBJ2-3	TRBV6-5	many	TGTGCCAGCAGTTACTCGACGCTAGCGGGAGTTGATACGCAGTATTTT	CASSYSTLAGVDTQYF
TRBD2	TRBJ2-5	TRBV10-3	many	TGTGCCGTGCGGGAGGGGCAGGGTGAGACCCAGTACTTC	CAVREGQGETQYF
.	TRBJ1-1	TRBV28	.	TGTGCCAGCAGCGAAGGGGGGCGCCCGGACGGTACTGAAGCTTTCTTT	CASSEGGRPDGTEAFF
.	TRBJ1-4	TRBV6-5	many	TGTGCCAGCGCTAGGGGTTGGACTAATGAAAAACTGTTTTTT	CASARGWTNEKLFF
.	TRBJ2-3	TRBV5-1	.	TGCGCCAGCAGCCTCCCCCCCACAGATACGCAGTATTTT	CASSLPPTDTQYF
TRBD2	TRBJ2-1	TRBV5-1	.	TGCGCCAGCAGCCTCCGTCTAGCGGGCTACAACAATGATCAGTTCTTC	CASSLRLAGYNNDQFF
TRBD1	TRBJ2-1	TRBV6-5	.	TGTGCCAGCAGCCCCACCAGACAGGGGGCTAGTTACAATGAGCACTTCTTC	CASSPTRQGASYNEHFF
TRBD2	TRBJ2-2	TRBV11-2	many	TGTGCCAGCTCACTAGCGGTCACCGGGGAGCTGTTTTTT	CASSLAVTGELFF
.	TRBJ1-1	TRBV5-1	.	TGCGCCAGCAGCACGGGACACTTGAACACTGAAGCTTTCTTT	CASSTGHLNTEAFF
.	TRBJ2-7	TRBV4-3	many	TGCGCCAGCAGCCAAGACGAAAACGAGCAGTACTTC	CASSQDENEQYF
TRBD1	TRBJ2-2	TRBV7-9	few	TGTGCCACCACGGGACAGGGGGCCGGGGAGCTGTTTTTT	CATTGQGAGELFF
TRBD2	TRBJ2-7	TRBV6-5	many	TGTGCCAGCAGCCAAATAGCGGGAGGGCCGTACGAGCAGTACTTC	CASSQIAGGPYEQYF
.	TRBJ2-5	TRBV11-2	.	TGTGCCAGCAGCTTAGCGCCTGGGCCTCAAGAGACCCAGAACTTC	CASSLAPGPQETQNF
.	TRBJ2-1	TRBV11-1	.	TGTGCCAGCAGCCGCCGCTCTAGCTCCTATAATGGGCAGCTCTTC	CASSRRSSSYNGQLF
.	TRBJ2-2	TRBV28	once	TGTGCCAGCAGTCCCCCAGCGGTAGTTAGGACCGGGGAGCTGTTTTTT	CASSPPAVVRTGELFF
TRBD2	TRBJ2-7	TRBV28	.	TGTGCCAGCAACCCCAGTGGGAGGGGATTGGGGGAGCAGTACTTC	CASNPSGRGLGEQYF
.	TRBJ1-3	TRBV29-1	many	TGCAGCGCGGAGAGCTCTGGAAACACCATATATTTT	CSAESSGNTIYF
.	TRBJ2-2	TRBV29-1	many	TGCAGCGCCCTGACTGGACATCCGAACACCGGGGAGCTGTTTTTT	CSALTGHPNTGELFF
.	TRBJ1-5	TRBV30	.	TGTGTCTGGAGTGCGGGAGGGGACGGAGATCAGCCCCAGCATTTT	CVWSAGGDGDQPQHF
.	TRBJ2-7	TRBV10-3	.	TGTGCCATTAGGAACCTCTCCAACCCCGACGAGCAGTACTTC	CAIRNLSNPDEQYF
.	TRBJ1-5	TRBV6-2/TRBV6-3	.	TGTACCAGCAGTACGGACATGGGGCGAGGTAATCAGCCCCAGCATTTT	CTSSTDMGRGNQPQHF